This T cell receptor beta chain was profiled in a study of metastatic and nonmetastatic thyroid tumors. This CDR3 comprises 15 residues. In germline, CDR1 is SGHRS, CDR2 YFSETQ. Comments on this clone: At one end, the junction sequence differs from germline, possibly due to a read error.

All patients reached thyroid surgery having received no treatment beforehand. With MiXCR, TCRdb called clones anew from the PCR reads. The table has about 41,000 clones, around 28% seen once; the top ten hold nearly 10%. The chain carries TRBV5-1 and TRBJ2-1; TRBD2 agrees at 10 bases. Sequenced: blood. This TCR derives from a male donor with papillary thyroid cancer or a benign thyroid nodule (not recorded which). Some clones in this sample may be carry-over from other donors' samples. The CDR3 bases are TGCGCCAGAGGCCTACTAGCGGGGTCTTACAATGAGCAGGTCTTC. It codes for CARGLLAGSYNEQVF. The full variable domain, with the rest looked up from reference TRBV5-1 and TRBJ2-1, is KAGVTQTPRYLIKTRGQQVTLSCSPISGHRSVSWYQQTPGQGLQFLFEYFSETQRNKGNFPGRFSGRQFSNSRSEMNVSTLELGDSALYLCARGLLAGSYNEQVFGPGTRLTVL.